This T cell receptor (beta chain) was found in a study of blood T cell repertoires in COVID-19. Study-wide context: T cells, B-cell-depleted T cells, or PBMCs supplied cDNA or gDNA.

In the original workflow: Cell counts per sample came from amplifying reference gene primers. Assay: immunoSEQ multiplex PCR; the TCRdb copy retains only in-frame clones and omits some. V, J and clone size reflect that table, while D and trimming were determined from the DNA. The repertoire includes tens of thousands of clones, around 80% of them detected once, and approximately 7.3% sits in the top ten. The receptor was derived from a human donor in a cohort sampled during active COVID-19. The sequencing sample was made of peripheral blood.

Here the CDR3 reads CASSPHQDGTYEQYF. As DNA, the CDR3 is TGTGCCAGCAGCCCCCACCAGGACGGGACCTACGAGCAGTACTTC. The chain combines TRBV9 with TRBJ2-7; tentatively, D is TRBD2 (5 bases). The V and J ends lost 4 bases and 2 bases respectively, with 16 bases between them. The CDR3 loop spans 15 amino acids. Germline V lookup: CDR1 SGDLS, CDR2 YYNGEE.